Listed below are T cell receptor beta chains from one sample, sequenced in a study of shared T cell receptors in the human thymus. The protocol was immunoSEQ multiplex PCR, while the TCRdb copy is restricted to in-frame clones and leaves out a portion. The sample carries more than 550,000 clones, approximately 83% recorded once. These data were likewise used in another study, on human thymus T cells.

The sample was thymocytes. Receptors originate from a girl under two years old with a congenital heart defect. The CDR3 runs from the conserved cysteine through the conserved F or W. The D gene is left open where the match is weak. Clone size is not always given. Where it is, it says once, few, many or a class for expanded clones.

J	size	V	D	DNA	CDR3
TRBJ1-5	-	TRBV4-1	-	TGCGCCAGCAGCCAAGACACATTCAATCAGCCCCAGCATTTT	CASSQDTFNQPQHF
TRBJ1-2	once	TRBV19	-	TGTGCCAGTAGTATAGAAAGCCGGGAGGACAAGGGCACTAACTATGGCTACACCTTC	CASSIESREDKGTNYGYTF
TRBJ1-5	-	TRBV5-5	-	TGTGCCAGCAGCACAAGGGAGGGAAATAGCAATCAGCCCCAGCATTTT	CASSTREGNSNQPQHF
TRBJ2-5	-	TRBV28	-	TGTGCCAGCAGTTTATGCGGGTCTACACAAGAGACCCAGTACTTC	CASSLCGSTQETQYF
TRBJ1-2	-	TRBV19	-	TGTGCCAGTAGTATGAAACAGCACTATGGCTACACCTTC	CASSMKQHYGYTF
TRBJ1-6	-	TRBV5-1	-	TGCGCCAGCAGCCCCCCCCGTCGAGGGAACAAATCACCCCTCCACTTT	CASSPPRRGNKSPLHF
TRBJ1-3	-	TRBV14	TRBD1	TGTGCCAGCAGCCACTACGGACAGGGGACAACTGGAAACACCATATATTTT	CASSHYGQGTTGNTIYF
TRBJ2-2	-	TRBV5-1	TRBD2	TGCGCCAGCAGCTTGGGCCCTAGCGGGGGCCCCACCGGGGAGCTGTTTTTT	CASSLGPSGGPTGELFF
TRBJ1-2	few	TRBV7-9	-	TGTGCCAGCAGCGCGACAGCTAACTATGGCTACACCTTC	CASSATANYGYTF
TRBJ2-6	-	TRBV13	-	TGTGCCAGCAGCTTTCATCCCGACAGATTCTCTGGGGCCAACGTCCTGACTTTC	CASSFHPDRFSGANVLTF